This T cell receptor beta chain was identified during a study of T cell changes during pregnancy in multiple sclerosis. The CDR3 is 16 residues long. V was clipped by 4 bases and J by 0 bases; unmatched bases: 4. The germline V gene has CDR1 MNHNS and CDR2 SASEGT. TCRdb's copy holds only in-frame clones and misses some; the assay was immunoSEQ multiplex PCR. The table has about 30,000 clones, 80% to 90% seen once. This sequence joins TRBV6-1 and TRBJ2-7; 12 nucleotides align to TRBD2. Source: CD8+ T cells from peripheral blood mononuclear cells, taken in the second trimester of pregnancy. The clonotype was recovered from a female donor with multiple sclerosis, enrolled in a pregnancy study. CDR3 region: CASSGLAGASSYEQYF. The CDR3, as DNA: TGTGCCAGCAGTGGACTAGCGGGAGCTTCCTCCTACGAGCAGTACTTC.